The 10 T cell receptor beta chains presented below share a single source sample, sequenced in a study of blood T cell repertoires in COVID-19. The assay was immunoSEQ multiplex PCR, and TCRdb's table has in-frame clones only and misses some. The sample gives 30,000 to 40,000 clones, about nine tenths of which show up once; more than 13% is in the top ten. Specimen: peripheral blood. These TCRs come from a man aged 60 to 69 with active COVID-19.

The CDR3 protein is CATSEGGTDTQYF. CDR3 DNA: TGTGCCACCAGTGAAGGGGGCACAGATACGCAGTATTTT. The chain recombines TRBV24-1 with TRBJ2-3, with a possible D match to TRBD1 (5 bases). There are 13 residues in the CDR3. Per the germline V gene, CDR1 is KGHDR and CDR2 is SFDVKD. Between the trimmed V and J ends, which lost 4 bases and 1 base, there was a span of 5 bases.

The chain links TRBV7-9 to TRBJ2-1; D unclear. Between the trimmed V and J ends, which lost 5 bases and 7 bases, there was a span of 12 bases. Per the germline V gene, CDR1 is SEHNR and CDR2 is FQNEAQ (reference sequence). CDR3 size: 13 residues. CDR3 loop: CASSELAVNEQFF. CDR3 bases: TGTGCCAGCAGCGAGCTGGCGGTTAATGAGCAGTTCTTC.

The chain couples TRBV6-2 or TRBV6-3 to TRBJ2-1, with D possibly matching TRBD2 (5 bases). Trimming pared 5 bases from V and 4 bases from J, leaving 12 bases between. The germline CDR1 and CDR2 sequences are MNHEY and SVGEGT. The CDR3 has 14 residues. The CDR3 loop reads CASSPRDLYNEQFF. CDR3 bases: TGTGCCAGCAGTCCCCGGGATCTTTACAATGAGCAGTTCTTC.

The chain recombines TRBV5-4 with TRBJ1-1; D is possibly TRBD1 (6 bases). Germline V CDR1 and CDR2: SGHNT, YYREEE (reference sequence). This CDR3 comprises 16 residues. V shed 3 bases and J shed 0 bases, with 15 bases lying between them. CDR3 amino acids: CASSSYHRDLNTEAFF. The CDR3 DNA sequence: TGTGCCAGCAGCTCCTATCACAGGGATCTGAACACTGAAGCTTTCTTT.

This rearrangement joins TRBV6-5 to TRBJ2-5, with 8 bases lining up with TRBD1. The CDR3 has 15 amino acids. Unmatched junction bases numbered 4, after V lost 0 bases and J lost 4 bases. CDR1 is MNHEY, CDR2 SVGAGI, per germline. The CDR3 sequence: CASSYSPGGGETQYF. The CDR3 DNA is TGTGCCAGCAGTTACTCACCAGGGGGCGGAGAGACCCAGTACTTC.

This clone was detected once. A read error may produce the germline difference seen at one junction end. The chain has TRBV19 and TRBJ2-2, with a tentative D call TRBD2 (7 bases). The CDR3 totals 16 residues. The germline V gene encodes CDR1 LNHDA and CDR2 SQIVND (reference sequence). CDR3 coding DNA: TGTGCCAGCAGTATGGGGAGGGGGTTATCCAGCTGGGAGCTGTTTTTT. It yields the protein CASSMGRGLSSWELFF.

This sequence joins TRBV7-2 and TRBJ2-5, with D possibly matching TRBD2 (6 bases). Germline CDR1 reads SGHTA; CDR2 reads FQGNSA. V lost 1 base and J lost 3, with 12 bases in between. CDR3 size: 15 residues. CDR3 DNA sequence: TGTGCCAGCAGCTTAGGGGGCGGGACGGAAGAGACCCAGTACTTC. Encoded protein: CASSLGGGTEETQYF.

The gene calls are TRBV5-1 and TRBJ1-3, with 11 positions matching TRBD1. In germline, CDR1 is SGHRS, CDR2 YFSETQ. CDR3 length: 17 residues. After removal of 1 base from V and 0 bases from J, the junction contained 3 bases not matched to a gene. CDR3 nucleotides: TGCGCCAGCAGCTTGTCCGGGACAGGGGGCTCTGGAAACACCATATATTTT. It encodes CASSLSGTGGSGNTIYF.

V is TRBV15 and J is TRBJ2-7, with 9 bases that match TRBD2. CDR3 length equals 17 residues. The V and J ends lost 0 bases and 3 bases, in that order; junction bases with no gene match: 9. CDR1 is LNHNV and CDR2 is YYDKDF in the germline V gene (reference sequence). CDR3 in DNA: TGTGCCACCAGCAGAGACGCGGGAGGGCTCGGGGTCTACGAGCAGTACTTC. Amino acid sequence: CATSRDAGGLGVYEQYF.

The CDR3 loop reads CSVGGLAAYEQYF. In DNA form, the CDR3 reads TGCAGCGTTGGAGGACTAGCGGCTTACGAGCAGTACTTC. V and J are TRBV29-1 and TRBJ2-7; 10 bases are shared with TRBD2. The CDR3 sequence is 13 residues long. Trimming at V came to 4 bases and at J to 4 bases, leaving 4 bases not matched to a gene. The germline gives CDR1 SQVTM, CDR2 ANQGSEA.